This T cell receptor (beta chain) was captured by sequencing in a study of T-cell memory formation after mild COVID-19. MiXCR was run by TCRdb on the 5' RACE reads, yielding one entry per CDR3 protein. The sample lists around 530,000 distinct CDR3 sequences; roughly a fifth were seen once. This clonotype was detected a few times. The origin of this receptor is an adult woman who had mild COVID-19 (a few samples of this study predate the infection). Cell type and time point are not known. The sequenced material came from PBMCs or a T cell subset sorted from them (not recorded which).

The CDR3 loop is CASSSAPFYEQYF. CDR3 nucleotides: TGTGCCAGCAGTTCCGCGCCCTTCTACGAGCAGTACTTC. The rearrangement joins TRBV27 to TRBJ2-7, with D unclear. Trimming shortened V by 4 bases and J by 3 bases, and 10 bases separated the two germline ends. The CDR3 runs 13 residues. Germline lookup yields CDR1 MNHEY and CDR2 SMNVEV (reference sequence).